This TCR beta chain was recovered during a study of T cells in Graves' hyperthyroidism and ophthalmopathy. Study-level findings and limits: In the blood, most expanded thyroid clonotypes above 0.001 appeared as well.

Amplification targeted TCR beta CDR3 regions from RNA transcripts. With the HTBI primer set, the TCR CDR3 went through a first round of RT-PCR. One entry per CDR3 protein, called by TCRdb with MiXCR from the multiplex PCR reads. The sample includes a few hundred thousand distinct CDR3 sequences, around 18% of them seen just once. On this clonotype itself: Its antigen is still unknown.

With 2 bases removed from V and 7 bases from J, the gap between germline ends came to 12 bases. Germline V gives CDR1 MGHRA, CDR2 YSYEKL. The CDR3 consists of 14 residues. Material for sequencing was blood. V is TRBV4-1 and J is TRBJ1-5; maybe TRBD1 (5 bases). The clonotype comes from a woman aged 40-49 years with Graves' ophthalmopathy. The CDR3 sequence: CASSQSGGRQPQHF. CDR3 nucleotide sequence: TGCGCCAGCAGCCAATCGGGGGGACGGCAGCCCCAGCATTTT.